This entry concerns a single TCR beta chain. What it recognizes is unknown. This entry is derived from a study of cytomegalovirus exposure and HLA in healthy donors. The germline V gene encodes CDR1 LNHDA and CDR2 SQIVND (reference sequence). CDR3 length: 18 amino acids. The V gene end was trimmed by 2 bases and the J gene end by 2 bases; junction bases not matched to a gene: 8. Among the roughly 120 subjects of the validation cohort, separate from the roughly 600-subject first cohort, were the donors. Sequenced by immunoSEQ multiplex PCR; TCRdb stores in-frame clones only, minus some. The profile covers around 150,000 clones, with around 88% appearing a single time and approximately 8% taken by the ten largest. Regarding the study as a whole: The authors enumerated 150 to 200 TCR beta chains as linked to cytomegalovirus. Most TCRs appeared rarely, but some public TCRs recurred in many donors. The tendency of first-cohort TCR clusters to co-occur in the roughly 120 validation repertoires was the finding of a later analysis.

This sequence was found in a woman in her late teens or twenties in good health and CMV-seropositive. Sequences were obtained from PBMCs. V and J are TRBV19 and TRBJ2-3; 12 bases are shared with TRBD2. CDR3 coding DNA: TGTGCCAGTAGTATATCCCTCGGACTAGCGGGGATCACAGATACGCAGTATTTT. Residues: CASSISLGLAGITDTQYF.